The 8 T cell receptor gamma chains in this list originate from one sample, sequenced in a study of intestinal T cells in coeliac disease. For each case, the template was genomic DNA from ten approximately 5-µm formalin-fixed paraffin-embedded scrolls. LymphoTrack primers amplified TRG sequences from about 0.2 ug of biopsy DNA. TCRdb re-called clones from the multiplex PCR reads via CATT. The sample holds roughly 860 gamma-chain clones, 35% to 50% seen once. Material: a duodenal biopsy. These receptors originate from a human donor with celiac disease.

By share, this clone ranks as large. The V gene is TRGV10, the J gene TRGJP1. TRGV10 falls under the ORF class, with uncertain function. This CDR3 region has 15 residues. The V gene end was trimmed by 8 bases and the J gene end by 1 base; junction bases not matched to a gene: 8. CDR3 bases: TGTGCTGCGTGGGTCCGAGGTACCACTGGTTGGTTCAAGATATTT. Translating gives CAAWVRGTTGWFKIF.

This chain joins TRGV2 and TRGJ1 or TRGJ2. The CDR3 is 14 amino acids. V gave up 8 bases and J gave up 8 bases; unmatched junction bases: 18. In germline, CDR1 is EGSNGY, CDR2 YDSYNSKV. CDR3 nucleotides: TGTGCCACCTTGGGACGGACGATTATTAATAAGAAACTCTTT. It yields the protein CATLGRTIINKKLF.

CDR3: CATYLVWFKIF. The CDR3 nucleotides read TGTGCCACCTATTTGGTTTGGTTCAAGATATTT. This chain links TRGV8 with TRGJP1. Germline V CDR1 and CDR2: VENAVY, YDSYNSRV. The length of the CDR3 is 11 residues. The ends lost 8 bases at V and 10 bases at J; junction bases unmatched: 7.

The rearrangement joins TRGV10 to TRGJP1. TRGV10 carries the ORF label, with uncertain function. Trimming removed 12 bases from V and 3 bases from J; junction bases left unmatched: 14. The CDR3 sequence is 15 residues long. The CDR3 DNA reads TGTGCTGCCGTTTTAATCCCCCCCACTGGTTGGTTCAAGATATTT. Its translation is CAAVLIPPTGWFKIF.

Of note for this clone: In the same sample, other DNA sequences code for this CDR3. The CDR3 region has the DNA TGTGCCACCTGGGACGGTCGTTATAAGAAACTCTTT. It is translated as CATWDGRYKKLF. The V gene is TRGV2, the J gene TRGJ1 or TRGJ2. V lost 1 base and J lost 6; bases outside the gene matches: 3. This CDR3 region has 12 residues. The V gene's germline CDR1 is EGSNGY and CDR2 YDSYNSKV.

The sample holds a few counts of this clone. The protein TCRdb gives is from a much larger clone and does not agree with this DNA's translation at residue 6, likely a read error; the protein shown here comes from the DNA. This rearrangement joins TRGV11 to TRGJP2. TRGV11 is flagged as an ORF with uncertain function. Trimming at V came to 5 bases and at J to 3 bases, leaving 3 bases not matched to a gene. The CDR3 covers 14 residues. DNA of the CDR3: TGTGCCTGCTGGATTAAACGTAGTGATTGGATCAAGACGTTT. Amino acid sequence: CACWIKRSDWIKTF.

In the case of this clone: The TCRdb record carries a much larger clone's protein, which differs from this DNA's translation at residue 6; a read error is the likely cause, and the protein listed here is the DNA translation. This chain uses TRGV10 with TRGJ1 or TRGJ2. TRGV10 belongs to the ORF category, with a function that is uncertain. V was clipped by 7 bases and J by 0 bases; unmatched bases: 4. This CDR3 comprises 13 residues. The CDR3 protein is CAAWSLNYYKKLF. In DNA form, the CDR3 reads TGTGCTGCGTGGTCCCTGAATTATTATAAGAAACTCTTT.

This chain joins TRGV5 and TRGJ1 or TRGJ2. Trimming took 2 bases from V and 10 from J; bases not matched to a gene: 11. CDR3 length equals 13 residues. The germline V gene has CDR1 VINAFY and CDR2 YDVSNSKD. The CDR3 coding sequence is TGTGCCACCTGGGACATCCTCGCGTGGAAGAAACTCTTT. Amino acids: CATWDILAWKKLF.